Each of the 10 T cell receptor beta chains below was sequenced from the same sample in a study of identical twins. One entry per CDR3 protein results from TCRdb running MiXCR on the 5' RACE reads. The sample holds more than 650,000 distinct CDR3 sequences, approximately 6% seen once. The source material was naive T cells sorted from blood. Every receptor here comes from a man aged 18 to 30 in good health.

This clonotype was recorded many times. The J gene is TRBJ1-1, the V gene TRBV16; 9 bases are a match to TRBD1. V was pared by 3 bases and J by 4 bases, with 6 bases of the junction left unmatched. The CDR3 runs 15 residues. Germline CDR1 KGHSY, CDR2 FQNENV. This CDR3 reads CASSHTGGAGTEAFF. In nucleotides, the CDR3 is TGTGCCAGCAGCCATACAGGGGGCGCGGGCACTGAAGCTTTCTTT. The full variable domain, rest sourced from reference TRBV16 and TRBJ1-1, is GEEVAQTPKHLVRGEGQKAKLYCAPIKGHSYVFWYQQVLKNEFKFLISFQNENVFDETGMPKERFSAKCLPNSPCSLEIQATKLEDSAVYFCASSHTGGAGTEAFFGQGTRLTVV.

This clonotype turned up a few times. The chain joins TRBV12-3 or TRBV12-4 to TRBJ1-5, with D maybe TRBD1 (6 bases). This CDR3 region has 17 residues. Trimming cost V 0 bases and J 1 base, with 13 bases left between them. The CDR3 here is CASSLALGGYSNQPQHF. For the CDR3, the DNA is TGTGCCAGCAGTTTAGCCCTAGGGGGGTACAGCAATCAGCCCCAGCATTTT.

In this sample, this clonotype turned up a few times. The rearrangement links TRBV4-1 to TRBJ2-4; 10 bases fit TRBD2. Germline V gene data show CDR1 as MGHRA and CDR2 as YSYEKL. The trim removed 2 bases at V and 3 bases at J, leaving 4 bases unmatched. This CDR3 spans 16 amino acids. CDR3 nucleotide sequence: TGCGCCAGCAGCCAAACTAGCGGGACGGTCAAAAACATTCAGTACTTC. Its protein product is CASSQTSGTVKNIQYF.

The rearrangement uses TRBV20-1 and TRBJ2-6, with D tentatively TRBD2 (6 bases). The V and J ends lost 7 bases and 4 bases respectively, with 11 bases between them. The CDR3 consists of 13 residues. The V gene's germline CDR1 is DFQATT and CDR2 SNEGSKA (reference sequence). The chain's CDR3 is CSGGVPGANVLTF. Written as DNA, the CDR3 is TGCAGTGGGGGGGTACCCGGGGCCAACGTCCTGACTTTC.

CDR3 residues: CASTGRVNLGELFF. The CDR3, as DNA: TGTGCCAGTACAGGGAGGGTCAATCTCGGGGAGCTGTTTTTT. The chain uses TRBV28 and TRBJ2-2; TRBD2 is a possible D gene (7 bases). Germline V CDR1 and CDR2: MDHEN, SYDVKM. Trimming left V 9 bases short and J 7 bases short, with 18 bases between. The CDR3 has 14 residues.

The table lists this clonotype with a few counts. The chain links TRBV30 to TRBJ1-2; no clear D. V was shortened by 6 bases and J by 13 bases, with 18 bases between the two germline ends. This CDR3 contains 11 residues. The V gene's germline CDR1 is GTSNPN and CDR2 SVGIG (reference sequence). This chain's CDR3 is CACFSDVAPTF. CDR3 DNA sequence: TGTGCCTGCTTTAGTGACGTCGCCCCCACCTTC.

This clonotype turned up a few times. The chain links TRBV12-3 or TRBV12-4 to TRBJ1-1; D may be TRBD1 (5 bases). The V gene lost 6 bases and the J gene lost 6 bases, with 14 bases spanning the gap. CDR3 length: 13 residues. CDR3 in amino acids: CASSPRGGPEAFF. In DNA, the CDR3 is TGTGCCAGCAGCCCACGGGGGGGTCCTGAAGCTTTCTTT.

This clonotype turned up a few times. The V gene is TRBV2, the J gene TRBJ2-1, with TRBD1 identical over 9 bases. Germline V gene data show CDR1 as SNHLY and CDR2 as FYNNEI. This CDR3 spans 14 amino acids. After removal of 8 bases from V and 4 bases from J, the junction contained 6 bases not matched to a gene. The chain's CDR3 is CASLTGGLYNEQFF. The CDR3 DNA is TGTGCCAGCTTGACAGGGGGGTTATACAATGAGCAGTTCTTC.

The rearrangement links TRBV14 to TRBJ2-5, with TRBD1 as a possible D gene (5 bases). This CDR3 comprises 15 residues. The ends were cut back, 5 bases at V and 5 bases at J, with 18 bases in the middle. Germline values: CDR1 SGHDN, CDR2 FVKESK. CDR3 nucleotide sequence: TGTGCCAGCAGCGAATTACTAAGGGGATCGGAGACCCAGTACTTC. As protein: CASSELLRGSETQYF. Using reference TRBV14 and TRBJ2-5 for the parts outside the CDR3, the full variable domain is EAGVTQFPSHSVIEKGQTVTLRCDPISGHDNLYWYRRVMGKEIKFLLHFVKESKQDESGMPNNRFLAERTGGTYSTLKVQPAELEDSGVYFCASSELLRGSETQYFGPGTRLLVL.

This clonotype was seen ten or more times. This chain connects TRBV28 to TRBJ1-5, with no clear D. Germline V gene data show CDR1 as MDHEN and CDR2 as SYDVKM. The CDR3 covers 12 residues. V shed 7 bases and J shed 0 bases, with 4 bases lying between them. CDR3 residues: CASTVSNQPQHF. The CDR3 DNA reads TGTGCCAGCACGGTTAGCAATCAGCCCCAGCATTTT. Full variable domain (outside the CDR3, taken from reference TRBV28 and TRBJ1-5): DVKVTQSSRYLVKRTGEKVFLECVQDMDHENMFWYRQDPGLGLRLIYFSYDVKMKEKGDIPEGYSVSREKKERFSLILESASTNQTSMYLCASTVSNQPQHFGDGTRLSIL.